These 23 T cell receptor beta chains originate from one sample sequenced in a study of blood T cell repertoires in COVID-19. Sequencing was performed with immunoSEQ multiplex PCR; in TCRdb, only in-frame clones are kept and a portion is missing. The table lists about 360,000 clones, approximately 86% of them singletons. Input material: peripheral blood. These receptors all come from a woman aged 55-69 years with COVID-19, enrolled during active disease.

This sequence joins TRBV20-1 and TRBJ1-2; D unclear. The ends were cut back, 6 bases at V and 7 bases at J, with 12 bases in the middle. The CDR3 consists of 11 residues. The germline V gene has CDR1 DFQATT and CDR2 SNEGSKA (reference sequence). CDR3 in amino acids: CSATESAGYTF. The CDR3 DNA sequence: TGCAGTGCAACAGAGTCGGCTGGCTACACCTTC.

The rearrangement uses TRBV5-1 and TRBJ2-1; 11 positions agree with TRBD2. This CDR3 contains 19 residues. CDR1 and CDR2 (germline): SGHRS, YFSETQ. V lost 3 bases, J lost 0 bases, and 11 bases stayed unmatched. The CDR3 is CASSSLAGGPRSSYNEQFF. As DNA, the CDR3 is TGCGCCAGCAGCTCCCTAGCGGGGGGCCCCCGAAGCTCCTACAATGAGCAGTTCTTC.

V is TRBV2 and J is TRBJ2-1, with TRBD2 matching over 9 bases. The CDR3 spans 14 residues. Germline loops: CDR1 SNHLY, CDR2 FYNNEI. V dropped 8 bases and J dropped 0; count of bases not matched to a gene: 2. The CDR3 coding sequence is TGTGCCAGCCGTAGCGGGGGCTCCTACAATGAGCAGTTCTTC. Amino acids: CASRSGGSYNEQFF.

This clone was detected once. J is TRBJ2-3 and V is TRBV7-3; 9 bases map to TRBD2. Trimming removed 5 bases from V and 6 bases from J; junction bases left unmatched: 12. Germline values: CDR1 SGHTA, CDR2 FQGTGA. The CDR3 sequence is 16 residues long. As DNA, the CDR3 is TGTGCCAGCAGCCTATTTAGCGGGGGCCTCGGGGATACGCAGTATTTT. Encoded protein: CASSLFSGGLGDTQYF.

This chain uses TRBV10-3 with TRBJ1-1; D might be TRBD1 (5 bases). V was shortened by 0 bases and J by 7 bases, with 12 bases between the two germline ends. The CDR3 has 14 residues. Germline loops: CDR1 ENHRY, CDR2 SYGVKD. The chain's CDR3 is CAISESGGWLEAFF. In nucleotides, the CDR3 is TGTGCCATCAGTGAGTCGGGGGGGTGGCTTGAAGCTTTCTTT.

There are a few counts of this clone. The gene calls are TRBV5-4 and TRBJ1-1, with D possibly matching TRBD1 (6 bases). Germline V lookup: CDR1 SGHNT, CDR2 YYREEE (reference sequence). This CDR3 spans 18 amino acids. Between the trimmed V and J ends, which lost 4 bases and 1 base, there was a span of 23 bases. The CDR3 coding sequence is TGTGCCAGCAGCACCACAACAGGGTATCAAGCGAGGAACACTGAAGCTTTCTTT. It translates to CASSTTTGYQARNTEAFF.

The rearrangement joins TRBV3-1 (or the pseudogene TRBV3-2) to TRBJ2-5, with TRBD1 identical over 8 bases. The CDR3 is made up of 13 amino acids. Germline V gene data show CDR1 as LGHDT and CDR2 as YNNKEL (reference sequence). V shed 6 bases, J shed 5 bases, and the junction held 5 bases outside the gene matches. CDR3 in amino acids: CASRLQGVETQYF. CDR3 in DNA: TGTGCCAGCAGACTACAGGGGGTGGAGACCCAGTACTTC.

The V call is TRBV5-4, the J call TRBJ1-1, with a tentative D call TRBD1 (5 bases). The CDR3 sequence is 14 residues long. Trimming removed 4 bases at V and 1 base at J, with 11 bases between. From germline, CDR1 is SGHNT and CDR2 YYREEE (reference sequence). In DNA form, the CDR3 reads TGTGCCAGCAGCCTCAGGGAGGGGAACACTGAAGCTTTCTTT. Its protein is CASSLREGNTEAFF.

The CDR3 sequence: CASSLVGQVYGYTF. The CDR3 DNA sequence: TGCGCCAGCAGCTTGGTAGGACAGGTCTATGGCTACACCTTC. This chain joins TRBV5-1 and TRBJ1-2; 7 bases align to TRBD1. The germline gives CDR1 SGHRS, CDR2 YFSETQ. Trimming cost V 0 bases and J 4 bases; bases outside gene matches: 3. The CDR3 has 14 amino acids.

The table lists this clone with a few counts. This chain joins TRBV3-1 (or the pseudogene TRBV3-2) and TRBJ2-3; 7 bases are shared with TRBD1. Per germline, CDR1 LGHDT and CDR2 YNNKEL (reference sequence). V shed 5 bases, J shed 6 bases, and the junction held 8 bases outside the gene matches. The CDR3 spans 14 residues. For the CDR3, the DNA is TGTGCCAGCAGCTACCGACAGGGTAGCGATACGCAGTATTTT. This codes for CASSYRQGSDTQYF.

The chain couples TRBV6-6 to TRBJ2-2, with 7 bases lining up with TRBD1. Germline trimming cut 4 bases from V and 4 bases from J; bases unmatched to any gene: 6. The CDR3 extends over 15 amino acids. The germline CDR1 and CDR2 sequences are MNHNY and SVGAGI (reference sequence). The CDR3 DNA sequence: TGTGCCAGCAGTTTATTACAGGGGACCACCGGGGAGCTGTTTTTT. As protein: CASSLLQGTTGELFF.

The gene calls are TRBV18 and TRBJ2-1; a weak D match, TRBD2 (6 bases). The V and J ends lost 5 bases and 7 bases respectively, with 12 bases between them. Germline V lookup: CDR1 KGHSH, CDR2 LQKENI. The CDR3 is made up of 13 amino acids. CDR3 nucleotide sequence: TGTGCCAGCTCAGTTACTAGCTTAAATGAGCAGTTCTTC. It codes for CASSVTSLNEQFF.

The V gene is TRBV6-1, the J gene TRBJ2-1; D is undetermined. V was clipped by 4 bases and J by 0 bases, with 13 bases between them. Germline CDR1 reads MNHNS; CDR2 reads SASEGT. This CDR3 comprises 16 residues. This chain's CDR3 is CASSVAPTSSYNEQFF. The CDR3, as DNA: TGTGCCAGCAGTGTAGCACCTACGAGCTCCTACAATGAGCAGTTCTTC.

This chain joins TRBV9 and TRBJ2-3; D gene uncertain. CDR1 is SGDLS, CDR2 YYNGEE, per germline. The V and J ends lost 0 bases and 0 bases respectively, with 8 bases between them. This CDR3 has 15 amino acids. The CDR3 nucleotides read TGTGCCAGCAGCGTAGCTTCGACTAGCACAGATACGCAGTATTTT. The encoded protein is CASSVASTSTDTQYF.

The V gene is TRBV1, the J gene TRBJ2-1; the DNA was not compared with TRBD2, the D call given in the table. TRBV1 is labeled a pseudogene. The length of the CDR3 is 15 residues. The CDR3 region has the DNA TGCACCAGCAGCCAAGTGGGGGGGGCTTATAATGAGCAGTTCTTC. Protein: CTSSQVGGAYNEQFF.

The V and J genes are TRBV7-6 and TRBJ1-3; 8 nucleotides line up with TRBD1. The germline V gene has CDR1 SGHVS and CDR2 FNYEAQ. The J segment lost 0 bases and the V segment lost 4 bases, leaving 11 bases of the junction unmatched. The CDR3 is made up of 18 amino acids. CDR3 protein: CASSYTQLGTGSGNTIYF. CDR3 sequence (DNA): TGTGCCAGCAGCTACACGCAACTCGGGACAGGCTCTGGAAACACCATATATTTT.

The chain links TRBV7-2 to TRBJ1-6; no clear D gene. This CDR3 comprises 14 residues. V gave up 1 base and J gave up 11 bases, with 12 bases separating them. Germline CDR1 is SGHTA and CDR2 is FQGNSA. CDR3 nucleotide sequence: TGTGCCAGCAGCTTAGGAGGCCCGGTAGCACCCCTCCACTTT. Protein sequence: CASSLGGPVAPLHF.

The CDR3 DNA sequence: TGTGCCAGTAGTACGCAGGGGGCGCGAGGCAATCAGCCCCAGCATTTT. Translated, it gives CASSTQGARGNQPQHF. The V gene is TRBV19, the J gene TRBJ1-5, with 8 bases that match TRBD1. CDR1 and CDR2 (germline): LNHDA, SQIVND (reference sequence). J was trimmed by 2 bases and V by 4 bases; bases with no gene match: 7. This CDR3 has 16 residues.

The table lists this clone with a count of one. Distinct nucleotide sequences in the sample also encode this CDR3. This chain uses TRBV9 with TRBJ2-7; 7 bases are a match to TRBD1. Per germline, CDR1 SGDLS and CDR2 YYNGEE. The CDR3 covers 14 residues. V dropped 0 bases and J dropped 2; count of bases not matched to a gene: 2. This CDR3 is CASSVGQGTYEQYF. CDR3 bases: TGTGCCAGCAGCGTAGGACAGGGAACCTACGAGCAGTACTTC. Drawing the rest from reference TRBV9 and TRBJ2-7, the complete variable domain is DSGVTQTPKHLITATGQRVTLRCSPRSGDLSVYWYQQSLDQGLQFLIQYYNGEERAKGNILERFSAQQFPDLHSELNLSSLELGDSALYFCASSVGQGTYEQYFGPGTRLTVT.

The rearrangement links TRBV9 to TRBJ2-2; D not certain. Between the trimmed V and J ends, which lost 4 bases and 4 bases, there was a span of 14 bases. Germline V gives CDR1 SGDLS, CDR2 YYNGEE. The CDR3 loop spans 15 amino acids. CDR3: CASSPYVGGTGELFF. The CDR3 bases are TGTGCCAGCAGCCCTTATGTCGGTGGCACCGGGGAGCTGTTTTTT.

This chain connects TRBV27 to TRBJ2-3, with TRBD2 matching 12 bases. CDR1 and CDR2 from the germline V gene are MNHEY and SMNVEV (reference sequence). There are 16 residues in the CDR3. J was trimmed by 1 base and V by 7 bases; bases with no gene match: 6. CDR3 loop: CASKLAGGLGTDTQYF. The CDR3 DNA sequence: TGTGCCAGCAAGCTAGCGGGGGGGCTCGGCACAGATACGCAGTATTTT.

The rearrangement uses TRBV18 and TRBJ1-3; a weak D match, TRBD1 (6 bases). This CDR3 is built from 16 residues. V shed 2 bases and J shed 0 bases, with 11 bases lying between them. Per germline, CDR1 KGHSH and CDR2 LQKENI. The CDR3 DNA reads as TGTGCCAGCTCACCAAGACAGGTCACCTCTGGAAACACCATATATTTT. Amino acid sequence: CASSPRQVTSGNTIYF.

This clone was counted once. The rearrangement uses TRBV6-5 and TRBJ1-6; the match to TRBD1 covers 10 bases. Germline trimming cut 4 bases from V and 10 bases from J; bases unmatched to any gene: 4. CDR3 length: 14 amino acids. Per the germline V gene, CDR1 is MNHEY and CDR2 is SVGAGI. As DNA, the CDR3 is TGTGCCAGCAGTTCGGGACAGGGGTTCTCACCCCTCCACTTT. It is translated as CASSSGQGFSPLHF.